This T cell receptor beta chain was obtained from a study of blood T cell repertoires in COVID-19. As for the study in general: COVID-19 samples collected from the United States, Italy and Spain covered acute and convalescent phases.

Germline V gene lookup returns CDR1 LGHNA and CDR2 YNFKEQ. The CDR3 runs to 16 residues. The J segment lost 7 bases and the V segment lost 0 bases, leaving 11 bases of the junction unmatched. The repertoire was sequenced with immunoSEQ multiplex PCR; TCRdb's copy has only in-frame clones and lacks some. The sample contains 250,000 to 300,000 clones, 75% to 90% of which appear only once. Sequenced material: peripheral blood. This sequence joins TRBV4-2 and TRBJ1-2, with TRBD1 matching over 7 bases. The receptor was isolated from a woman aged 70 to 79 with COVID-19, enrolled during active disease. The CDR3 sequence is CASSQESGQLIGGYTF. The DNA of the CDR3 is TGTGCCAGCAGCCAAGAGTCGGGACAGCTTATCGGTGGCTACACCTTC.